This TCR beta chain is from a study of shared T cell receptors in the human thymus. CDR1 is MDHEN, CDR2 SYDVKM, per germline. CDR3 length: 18 amino acids. The J segment lost 4 bases and the V segment lost 3 bases, leaving 11 bases of the junction unmatched. Sequencing was performed with immunoSEQ multiplex PCR; in TCRdb, only in-frame clones are kept and a portion is missing. The table shows approximately 490,000 clones, with around three quarters occurring only once. Another study also made use of these data, one on human thymus T cells. That investigation notes: Corrective cardiac surgery supplied the resected thymus tissue.

V is TRBV28 and J is TRBJ2-1; 11 bases are a match to TRBD2. The TCR originated in a boy younger than two with a congenital heart defect. Sequencing was performed on thymocytes. CDR3 sequence: CASSFSREGTSGYNEQFF. The CDR3 DNA reads TGTGCCAGCAGTTTTTCTAGGGAGGGGACTAGCGGTTACAATGAGCAGTTCTTC.